This entry concerns a single TCR beta chain. Its binding antigen is unknown. Per-nucleotide qualities are absent, and no much larger clonotype sits a single base away. This sample was included in a study of blood T cell repertoires in COVID-19 (TCRdb year 2020). As for the study more broadly: The collaborator samples originated in the United States, Italy and Spain and spanned the acute and convalescent phases of COVID-19. The material from the prospective study consisted of cDNA or gDNA derived from T cells, B-cell-depleted T cells, or PBMCs. Deeply sampled blood TCRbeta repertoires from subjects exposed to, actively infected with, or recovered from COVID-19 were included in the dataset. The repertoires were released in a freely available public database intended as a resource for research on the immune response to SARS-CoV-2. The samples were drawn from two sources: the first 160 participants of the ongoing ImmuneRACE study, and 950 to 1,500 subjects contributed by 6 global collaborators. A de-identified subject ID, COVID-19 status, age in years and sex were almost always included in the sample metadata. Where available, HLA class I and class II types were obtained from metadata supplied by the sample provider rather than from assay-based typing.

TCRbeta CDR3 regions were amplified from genomic DNA by means of the immunoSEQ Assay, a bias-controlled multiplex PCR. Concerning the study's data processing: Within the assay, amplification of reference gene primers was used to estimate how many nucleated cells each sample contained. To quantify the absolute abundance of each unique TCRbeta CDR3 rearrangement, sequence reads were collapsed and filtered. For each sample, productive Simpson clonality was calculated by taking the square root of Simpson's diversity index across productive rearrangements. Held by TCRdb, this immuneACCESS table contains in-frame sequences only and omits some clones. Under half of the omission traces to an unresolved V gene where checked; the cause of the rest is unknown. That table supplies the V and J calls and clone size; D and trimming were determined from the DNA. In this sample the table shows roughly 55,000 clones, around 73% of which occur a single time. In total, the top ten clones hold 10% to 15% of the sample.

Whole blood was collected in K2EDTA tubes by collaborating institutions according to the institutions' own protocols. For TCRbeta analysis, collaborators shipped samples in one of three forms: frozen whole blood, isolated PBMCs, or DNA extracted from either of those sample types. The CDR1 and CDR2 encoded by the germline V gene (reference sequence) are DFQATT and SNEGSKA. V is pared back by 3 bases and J by 8 bases, with 16 bases lying between the germline termini. From its cysteine to its phenylalanine, the CDR3 spans 14 amino acids. This entry keeps only the CDR3 DNA: 42 bases, framed from base 1. Overall study outcomes, separate from this receptor: Clinical and demographic metadata were provided uncurated, with the amount varying by source and participant.

The chain couples TRBV20-1 to TRBJ1-4; possibly the D gene is TRBD1, per 5 matching bases. This sequence was found in a man older than 75 with acute or convalescent COVID-19. The material sequenced was peripheral blood. The CDR3 in this case is CSASVFDSLEKLFF. The DNA sequence reads TGCAGTGCTAGTGTTTTCGACAGCTTGGAAAAACTGTTTTTT.